The 8 T cell receptor beta chains below come from one sample, sequenced in a study of shared clonotypes between healthy human individuals. The data were produced by immunoSEQ multiplex PCR, yet TCRdb's version contains in-frame clones alone and is incomplete. The sample carries approximately 980,000 clones, 70% to 85% recorded once. Sequencing input: memory CD4+ T cells sorted from blood. The subset: CD45RA-negative fraction. Receptors were obtained from a young man in good health.

This clone was recorded only once. V usage is TRBV7-2 and J usage is TRBJ2-7; 11 bases map to TRBD2. CDR3 length equals 17 residues. J lost 12 bases, V lost 2 bases, and 18 bases had no gene match. Germline lookup yields CDR1 SGHTA and CDR2 FQGNSA. CDR3 sequence (DNA): TGTGCCAGCAGCTTAAACCCCCCCGGACTAGCGGGTGGGGTGCGGTACTTC. Its protein is CASSLNPPGLAGGVRYF.

The chain joins TRBV7-3 to TRBJ2-1; possibly TRBD1 for D (5 bases). CDR3 size: 15 residues. Germline V gene sequence: CDR1 SGHTA, CDR2 FQGTGA. Trimming removed 5 bases at V and 2 bases at J, with 13 bases between. CDR3: CASSPQAGPYNEQFF. CDR3 sequence (DNA): TGTGCCAGCAGCCCACAGGCAGGCCCCTACAATGAGCAGTTCTTC.

This clone showed up just once. Within the sample, other DNA sequences also encode this same CDR3. This chain connects TRBV10-3 to TRBJ1-1; weak D call: TRBD1 (6 bases). Germline V gives CDR1 ENHRY, CDR2 SYGVKD. The CDR3 has 13 residues. Between the trimmed V and J ends, which lost 4 bases and 2 bases, there was a span of 8 bases. CDR3: CAISVGGNTEAFF. The CDR3 DNA is TGTGCCATCAGTGTAGGGGGAAACACTGAAGCTTTCTTT.

This rearrangement joins TRBV10-1 to TRBJ2-3; D might be TRBD2 (6 bases). Looked up from germline, CDR1 is WNHNN and CDR2 is SYGVQD (reference sequence). The length of the CDR3 is 15 residues. V was trimmed by 6 bases and J by 4 bases, leaving 17 bases between them. CDR3 protein: CASSSRGTAADTQYF. As DNA, the CDR3 is TGCGCCAGCAGCTCACGCGGGACTGCGGCAGATACGCAGTATTTT.

This clone showed up just once. The chain carries TRBV6-5 and TRBJ1-6; TRBD1 matches 9 bases. The CDR3 contains 15 residues. V was clipped by 6 bases and J by 6 bases; unmatched bases: 6. Germline V gives CDR1 MNHEY, CDR2 SVGAGI. The DNA of the CDR3 is TGTGCCAGCAGGACGTGGGACAGGGCTAATTCACCCCTCCACTTT. Protein product: CASRTWDRANSPLHF.

Concerning this clone: This CDR3 is also generated by other DNA sequences in the sample. The rearrangement joins TRBV11-3 to TRBJ2-2, with TRBD1 matching over 7 bases. Looked up from germline, CDR1 is SGHNT and CDR2 is YENEEA. V was clipped by 3 bases and J by 5 bases; unmatched bases: 3. This CDR3 has 14 residues. The CDR3 region is CASSLGQNTGELFF. The CDR3 coding sequence is TGTGCCAGCAGCTTGGGACAGAATACCGGGGAGCTGTTTTTT.

The chain has TRBV2 and TRBJ2-2, with 10 bases lining up with TRBD1. V trimming: 7 bases; J trimming: 7 bases; junction bases outside the gene matches: 9. The CDR3 sequence is 15 residues long. Germline CDR1 is SNHLY and CDR2 is FYNNEI. The CDR3 DNA reads TGTGCCAGCACCATGACAGGGGGCGCAATCGGGGAGCTGTTTTTT. Translation gives CASTMTGGAIGELFF.

This clone is a singleton in its sample. The chain recombines TRBV6-5 with TRBJ1-6, with TRBD1 as a possible D gene (6 bases). CDR3 length: 14 amino acids. CDR1 and CDR2 (germline): MNHEY, SVGAGI. The V end lost 8 bases, the J end lost 9 bases, and 17 bases lay between the germline ends. CDR3 in DNA: TGTGCCAGCGGGGGGGGCTTCACGGGTTCACCCCTCCACTTT. As protein: CASGGGFTGSPLHF.